The present TCR beta chain was sequenced within a study of spatial heterogeneity in lung cancer. TCRdb passed the 5' RACE reads through MiXCR, listing each CDR3 protein once. The sample has some 5,400 distinct CDR3 sequences, 3.5% to 5% seen once. The time point is: sample taken at primary tumor resection. In each case, whole RNA from tumor, nontumor lung or frozen PBMC was sequenced unsorted. This CDR3 is 16 amino acids long. V shed 4 bases and J shed 0 bases, with 12 bases lying between them. Germline V CDR1 and CDR2: SNHLY, FYNNEI. This clonotype is judged medium-sized (0.01 to 0.1%). Source: normal lung tissue next to the tumor, taken at surgery. This receptor was taken from a male donor with early-stage non-small cell lung cancer. The chain couples TRBV2 to TRBJ1-4; D not certain. In DNA form, the CDR3 reads TGTGCCAGCAGTGCCGAAGTGGTTACAACTAATGAAAAACTGTTTTTT. Encoded protein: CASSAEVVTTNEKLFF.